Following are 2 T cell receptor beta chains from one sample sequenced in a study of T cell repertoires in cytomegalovirus infection. TCRdb analysed the reads with MiXCR anew, one entry per CDR3 protein. The sample lists 680,000 or so distinct CDR3 sequences, around a third occurring once. What these receptors recognize is not known. Specimen: cultured PBMCs, collected from culture after CMV antigen stimulation. The receptors here all came from a human donor in good health (CMV status not recorded). Some clones in this sample may be carry-over from other donors' samples.

This clonotype has more than one count but fewer than ten. The rearrangement links TRBV7-2 to TRBJ1-2; the D gene is possibly TRBD1 (5 bases). The CDR3 runs to 15 residues. Germline CDR1 SGHTA, CDR2 FQGNSA. Between the trimmed V and J ends, which lost 2 bases and 2 bases, there was a span of 12 bases. Here the CDR3 reads CASSLRPGRNYGYTF. DNA for the CDR3: TGTGCCAGCAGCTTACGGCCAGGGAGGAACTATGGCTACACCTTC.

In this sample, this clonotype turned up many times. This sequence joins TRBV7-2 and TRBJ1-5; weak D call: TRBD1 (6 bases). Looked up from germline, CDR1 is SGHTA and CDR2 is FQGNSA. The CDR3 is 16 residues long. V dropped 5 bases and J dropped 3 bases, with 17 bases sitting between them. Written as DNA, the CDR3 is TGTGCCAGCAGCCGGTCCGGACAGAATTTCAATCAGCCCCAGCATTTT. It specifies CASSRSGQNFNQPQHF. The full variable domain, rest sourced from reference TRBV7-2 and TRBJ1-5, is GAGVSQSPSNKVTEKGKDVELRCDPISGHTALYWYRQSLGQGLEFLIYFQGNSAPDKSGLPSDRFSAERTGGSVSTLTIQRTQQEDSAVYLCASSRSGQNFNQPQHFGDGTRLSIL.